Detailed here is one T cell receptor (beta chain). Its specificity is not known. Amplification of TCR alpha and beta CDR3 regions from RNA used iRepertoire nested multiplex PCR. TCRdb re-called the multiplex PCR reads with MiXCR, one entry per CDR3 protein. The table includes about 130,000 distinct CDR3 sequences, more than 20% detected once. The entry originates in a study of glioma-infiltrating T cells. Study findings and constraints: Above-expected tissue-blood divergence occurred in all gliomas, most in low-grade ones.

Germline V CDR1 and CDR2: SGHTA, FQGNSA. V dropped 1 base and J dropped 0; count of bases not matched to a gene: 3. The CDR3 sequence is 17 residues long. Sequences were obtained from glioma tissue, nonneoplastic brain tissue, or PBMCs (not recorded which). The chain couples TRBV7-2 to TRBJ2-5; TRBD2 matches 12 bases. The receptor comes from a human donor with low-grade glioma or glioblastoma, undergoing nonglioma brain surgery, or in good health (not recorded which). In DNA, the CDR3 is TGTGCCAGCAGCTTAGGACTAGCGGGGGCCTACCAAGAGACCCAGTACTTC. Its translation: CASSLGLAGAYQETQYF.